This T cell receptor beta chain came from a study of shared clonotypes between healthy human individuals. Researchers partitioned CD4+ cells into CD45RA+ naive and CD45RA-negative memory subsets. Each replicate PCR on the sorted subsets used about 220 ng DNA (approximately 33,000 T cell genomes). Sequencing was performed with immunoSEQ multiplex PCR; in TCRdb, only in-frame clones are kept and a portion is missing. The sample includes fewer than 1.4 million clones, 75% to 80% seen only once; the top ten take 0.61%. V shed 6 bases, J shed 8 bases, and the junction held 3 bases outside the gene matches. The CDR3 loop spans 11 amino acids. CDR1 is ENHRY and CDR2 is SYGVKD in the germline V gene.

The sequenced sample was memory CD4+ T cells from PBMCs. As to subset: CD45RA-negative fraction. The chain couples TRBV10-3 to TRBJ1-1, with 7 bases identical to TRBD1. The clonotype comes from a man between 18 and 29 years old in good health. Some clones in this sample may be carry-over from other donors' samples. In DNA, the CDR3 is TGTGCCATCAGGAGGGGACAGGAAGCTTTCTTT. This encodes CAIRRGQEAFF.